A selection of T cell receptor beta chains follows, all from one sample in a study of blood T cell repertoires in COVID-19. The table came from immunoSEQ multiplex PCR; TCRdb's copy has only in-frame clones and leaves some out. The sample includes about 120,000 clones, 70% to 90% of them seen just once. What was sequenced was peripheral blood. The receptors come from a man between 45 and 60 years old with acute or convalescent COVID-19. CDR3s include the opening cysteine and the closing phenylalanine or tryptophan. Fields, in order: clone size, J gene, V gene, D gene, CDR3 protein, CDR3 DNA. The D gene is left open where the match is weak. Only some rows state a clone size, as once, few, many or a class for expanded clones.

.	TRBJ1-4	TRBV19	.	CASSRWGGEKLFF	TGTGCCAGTAGCCGTTGGGGGGGAGAAAAACTGTTTTTT
.	TRBJ1-1	TRBV11-3	.	CASSLTGTNTEAFF	TGTGCCAGCAGCTTAACGGGTACGAACACTGAAGCTTTCTTT
.	TRBJ1-2	TRBV6-5	.	CASSKTTNYGYTF	TGTGCCAGCAGTAAGACAACTAACTATGGCTACACCTTC
once	TRBJ2-1	TRBV7-9	.	CASSASASSYNEQFF	TGTGCCAGCAGCGCTAGTGCGAGCTCCTACAATGAGCAGTTCTTC
once	TRBJ2-7	TRBV14	.	CASSRTGIEQYF	TGTGCCAGCAGCCGAACAGGGATCGAGCAGTACTTC
.	TRBJ1-1	TRBV4-1	.	CASSQATRNTEAFF	TGCGCCAGCAGCCAGGCGACAAGGAACACTGAAGCTTTCTTT
once	TRBJ1-3	TRBV28	.	CASRASGGSGNTIYF	TGTGCCAGCAGGGCCTCGGGAGGCTCTGGAAACACCATATATTTT
.	TRBJ2-6	TRBV5-6	.	CASSTPGHSGANVLTF	TGTGCCAGCAGCACGCCAGGGCACTCTGGGGCCAACGTCCTGACTTTC
.	TRBJ1-3	TRBV30	TRBD1	CAWSLDRVSTIYF	TGTGCCTGGAGCCTCGACAGGGTTAGCACCATATATTTT
.	TRBJ1-3	TRBV9	.	CASSKIAADSGNTIYF	TGTGCCAGCAGCAAAATAGCGGCTGACTCTGGAAACACCATATATTTT
.	TRBJ1-1	TRBV2	.	CASRKIQGSTVEAFF	TGTGCCAGCAGGAAGATACAGGGATCGACAGTTGAAGCTTTCTTT
.	TRBJ2-1	TRBV12-3/TRBV12-4	.	CASSFYLDNEQFF	TGTGCCAGCAGTTTTTACTTGGACAATGAGCAGTTCTTC
.	TRBJ1-2	TRBV5-4	.	CASSLSLSNYGYTF	TGTGCCAGCAGCTTGAGCTTATCTAACTATGGCTACACCTTC
.	TRBJ1-1	TRBV29-1	TRBD1	CSAPDRGRTEAFF	TGCAGCGCTCCGGACAGGGGGCGGACTGAAGCTTTCTTT
.	TRBJ1-1	TRBV10-2	.	CASTYGAGNTEAFF	TGCGCCAGCACCTATGGGGCAGGAAACACTGAAGCTTTCTTT
.	TRBJ2-7	TRBV11-2	.	CASSLVQPYEQYF	TGTGCCAGCAGCTTGGTACAGCCCTACGAGCAGTACTTC
.	TRBJ2-6	TRBV19	TRBD1	CASSIGTGVPGANVLTF	TGTGCCAGTAGTATCGGGACAGGGGTCCCTGGGGCCAACGTCCTGACTTTC
.	TRBJ1-2	TRBV5-1	.	CASSLVAGDGYTF	TGCGCCAGCAGCTTGGTGGCAGGGGATGGCTACACCTTC
.	TRBJ1-1	TRBV11-2	.	CASSLFNTEAFF	TGTGCCAGCAGCCTCTTTAACACTGAAGCTTTCTTT